Sequencing of this T cell receptor (beta chain) was carried out in a study of T-cell memory formation after mild COVID-19. Study details: The two donors had largely donor-specific TCR clusters.

Study-level findings and limits: Pre-infection memory contained some responding clones, which suggested that cross-reactive memory had joined. There was a balanced CD4/CD8 profile in clones contracting day 15 to 85, and later expanders leaned CD4+.

Comment on this clonotype: Its antigen is not identified.

Each CDR3 protein gets one entry after TCRdb re-called the 5' RACE reads with MiXCR. The sample has some 300,000 distinct CDR3 sequences, roughly 20% seen once. Germline-derived CDR1 and CDR2 are SQVTM and ANQGSEA. This CDR3 is built from 14 residues. Trimming removed 7 bases from V and 2 bases from J; junction bases left unmatched: 10. The chain links TRBV29-1 to TRBJ2-7; 8 nucleotides match TRBD1. The receptor comes from a man between 18 and 29 years old who had mild COVID-19 (a few samples of this study predate the infection). Cell type and time point are not known. Sequencing was done on a sample of PBMCs or a T cell subset sorted from them (not recorded which). The CDR3 loop is CSAQTGTGPYEQYF. CDR3 coding DNA: TGCAGCGCCCAGACCGGGACAGGCCCCTACGAGCAGTACTTC.